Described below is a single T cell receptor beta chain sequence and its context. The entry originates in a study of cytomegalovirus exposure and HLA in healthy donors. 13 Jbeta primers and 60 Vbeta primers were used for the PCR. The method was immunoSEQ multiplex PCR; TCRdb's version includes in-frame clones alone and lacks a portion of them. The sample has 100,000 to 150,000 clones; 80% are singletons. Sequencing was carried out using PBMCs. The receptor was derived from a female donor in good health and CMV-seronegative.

The CDR3 region is CASSQRQATVNYGYTF. The CDR3 bases are TGTGCCAGCAGCCAGCGACAGGCGACGGTTAACTATGGCTACACCTTC. The gene calls are TRBV4-2 and TRBJ1-2, with D perhaps TRBD1 (6 bases). This CDR3 is built from 16 residues. Germline V gene data show CDR1 as LGHNA and CDR2 as YNFKEQ. V gave up 3 bases and J gave up 1 base, with 15 bases separating them.